The 31 T cell receptor beta chains reported below all come from one sample, sequenced in a study of regulatory T cells in long-lasting Graves disease. With iRepertoire HTBI primers and Arm-PCR of CDR3 regions, TCR beta libraries were built. TCRdb recomputed calls from the multiplex PCR reads with MiXCR, one row per CDR3 protein. The profile covers a few hundred thousand distinct CDR3 sequences, with roughly 14% appearing a single time and under 10% taken by the ten largest. Documented time point: newly diagnosed GD, antithyroid drugs for less than 3 months. The TCR library used RNA extracted from PBMCs. The same specimen was also included in a second study, on T cells in Graves' hyperthyroidism and ophthalmopathy.

Source: peripheral blood mononuclear cells (PBMCs), taken at new diagnosis, from a patient treated with antithyroid drugs. The receptors were gathered from a young man with Graves disease.

This chain connects TRBV18 to TRBJ2-1; 12 bases are a match to TRBD2. Germline V gene data show CDR1 as KGHSH and CDR2 as LQKENI. Trimming took 2 bases from V and 8 from J; bases not matched to a gene: 7. The CDR3 runs to 16 residues. This chain's CDR3 is CASSPRRLAGVDEQFF. In DNA, the CDR3 is TGTGCCAGCTCACCAAGAAGACTAGCGGGAGTAGATGAGCAGTTCTTC.

This clonotype was seen many times. This chain joins TRBV10-3 and TRBJ2-5; D is perhaps TRBD1 (5 bases). V was trimmed by 0 bases and J by 2 bases, leaving 22 bases between them. The germline V gene encodes CDR1 ENHRY and CDR2 SYGVKD. The CDR3 contains 19 residues. CDR3 protein: CAISESDLDGLGVQETQYF. In DNA form, the CDR3 reads TGTGCCATCAGTGAGTCGGATTTGGACGGTTTAGGGGTACAAGAGACCCAGTACTTC.

This clonotype was seen a few times. The gene calls are TRBV3-1 and TRBJ1-2; perhaps TRBD1 as D (6 bases). The V and J ends lost 5 bases and 6 bases respectively, with 22 bases between them. There are 16 residues in the CDR3. Per germline, CDR1 LGHDT and CDR2 YNNKEL (reference sequence). The CDR3 bases are TGTGCCAGCAGCAAAAGGACAGCCGATTCAAAGGATGGCTACACCTTC. Translated, it gives CASSKRTADSKDGYTF.

The chain links TRBV15 to TRBJ2-1; the D is unclear. Germline assignment: CDR1 LNHNV and CDR2 YYDKDF (reference sequence). The CDR3 runs 15 residues. The ends were cut back, 8 bases at V and 4 bases at J, with 18 bases in the middle. The CDR3 sequence: CATSLRTSAYNEQFF. In DNA form, the CDR3 reads TGTGCCACCTCCTTACGAACAAGTGCATACAATGAGCAGTTCTTC.

This clonotype was seen ten or more times. The chain uses TRBV19 and TRBJ1-5; D is uncertain. The CDR3 contains 15 residues. From germline, CDR1 is LNHDA and CDR2 SQIVND (reference sequence). With 0 bases removed from V and 0 bases from J, the gap between germline ends came to 6 bases. The CDR3 reads CASSIDPDSNQPQHF. For the CDR3, the DNA is TGTGCCAGTAGTATAGACCCAGATAGCAATCAGCCCCAGCATTTT.

This clonotype was seen a few times. The rearrangement links TRBV20-1 to TRBJ2-1; 9 nucleotides align to TRBD2. The germline V gene has CDR1 DFQATT and CDR2 SNEGSKA (reference sequence). V shed 0 bases, J shed 2 bases, and the junction held 2 bases outside the gene matches. This CDR3 is built from 15 residues. DNA for the CDR3: TGCAGTGCTAGAGATGGACTAGCGACCTACAATGAGCAGTTCTTC. Translating it yields CSARDGLATYNEQFF.

This clonotype was picked up many times. J is TRBJ2-3 and V is TRBV5-1; D gene ambiguous. V was cut by 1 base and J by 3 bases, with 12 bases left in between. This CDR3 spans 15 amino acids. Germline V gene lookup returns CDR1 SGHRS and CDR2 YFSETQ. The CDR3 loop is CASSLSSTLTDTQYF. CDR3 DNA sequence: TGCGCCAGCAGCTTGAGTTCGACTCTGACAGATACGCAGTATTTT.

The chain carries TRBV5-1 and TRBJ1-4; a possible D gene is TRBD1 (6 bases). Germline CDR1 is SGHRS and CDR2 is YFSETQ. The CDR3 length is 13 residues. Deletions cut 6 bases from V and 7 bases from J, with 13 bases between. The CDR3 DNA reads as TGCGCCAGCACCCCACAGGGATCTGAAAAACTGTTTTTT. It specifies CASTPQGSEKLFF.

Turning to this clonotype: A read error may explain this, as a much larger clone is one base away. The V gene is TRBV20-1, the J gene TRBJ1-6; 8 bases align to TRBD1. The CDR3 contains 15 residues. Losses at the gene ends were 5 bases for V and 9 bases for J; bases not matched to a gene: 12. CDR1 is DFQATT, CDR2 SNEGSKA, per germline (reference sequence). This chain's CDR3 is CSAPRTGSVGSPLHF. Written as DNA, the CDR3 is TGCAGTGCTCCTCGGACAGGGAGCGTTGGTTCACCCCTCCACTTT.

This clonotype was counted at least ten times. Just one base apart from a much larger clone, this may be a read error. The rearrangement joins TRBV6-1 to TRBJ1-1; D call uncertain. Germline CDR1 MNHNS, CDR2 SASEGT. This CDR3 is built from 13 residues. With 3 bases removed from V and 1 base from J, the gap between germline ends came to 6 bases. For the CDR3, the DNA is TGTGCCAGCAGTGAGCCAGAGAACACTGAAGCTTTCTTT. Its protein product is CASSEPENTEAFF.

This clonotype was seen ten or more times. This chain uses TRBV2 with TRBJ2-7; D gene ambiguous. Trimming left V 4 bases short and J 2 bases short, with 6 bases between. Germline V gene lookup returns CDR1 SNHLY and CDR2 FYNNEI. There are 12 residues in the CDR3. The CDR3 sequence: CASSVSTYEQYF. The CDR3 coding sequence is TGTGCCAGCAGTGTCTCCACCTACGAGCAGTACTTC.

The chain joins TRBV6-5 to TRBJ2-7; TRBD2 matches at 9 bases. The germline V gene has CDR1 MNHEY and CDR2 SVGAGI. V trimming: 0 bases; J trimming: 5 bases; junction bases outside the gene matches: 8. The CDR3 covers 16 residues. The CDR3 reads CASSYSKASGADEQYF. CDR3 sequence (DNA): TGTGCCAGCAGTTACTCGAAGGCTAGCGGGGCCGACGAGCAGTACTTC.

This clonotype was seen a few times. V is TRBV12-3 or TRBV12-4 and J is TRBJ2-1; TRBD2 matches at 10 bases. CDR3 size: 17 residues. V shed 2 bases, J shed 7 bases, and the junction held 11 bases outside the gene matches. The CDR3 here is CASSLLAGVGIGNEQFF. DNA for the CDR3: TGTGCCAGCAGTTTACTAGCGGGAGTTGGTATTGGGAATGAGCAGTTCTTC.

This clonotype was counted many times. The J gene is TRBJ2-1, the V gene TRBV5-1; maybe TRBD2 (5 bases). The V end was cut by 0 bases, the J end by 4 bases, with 14 bases between. The CDR3 length is 16 residues. From germline, CDR1 is SGHRS and CDR2 YFSETQ. The CDR3 nucleotides are TGCGCCAGCAGCTTGGCGGCGCGAGGGCGATACAATGAGCAGTTCTTC. It yields the protein CASSLAARGRYNEQFF. The full variable domain, its missing parts supplied by reference TRBV5-1 and TRBJ2-1, is KAGVTQTPRYLIKTRGQQVTLSCSPISGHRSVSWYQQTPGQGLQFLFEYFSETQRNKGNFPGRFSGRQFSNSRSEMNVSTLELGDSALYLCASSLAARGRYNEQFFGPGTRLTVL.

Many counts were recorded for this clonotype. V and J are TRBV10-3 and TRBJ2-1; D is undetermined. CDR3 size: 13 residues. The V gene lost 2 bases and the J gene lost 6 bases, with 8 bases spanning the gap. The germline V gene has CDR1 ENHRY and CDR2 SYGVKD. The CDR3 nucleotides read TGTGCCATCAGTGAGGGGTTGGTCAATGAGCAGTTCTTC. Its protein product is CAISEGLVNEQFF.

This clonotype was picked up many times. The rearrangement joins TRBV28 to TRBJ2-7, with 7 bases identical to TRBD2. CDR3 length: 14 residues. Germline V lookup: CDR1 MDHEN, CDR2 SYDVKM. Germline trimming cut 2 bases from V and 7 bases from J; bases unmatched to any gene: 8. In DNA, the CDR3 is TGTGCCAGCAGTTTAACTAGCGTGATATTTGAGCAGTACTTC. It translates to CASSLTSVIFEQYF.

This clonotype was seen at least ten times. The chain carries TRBV20-1 and TRBJ2-1; no definite D call. The CDR3 is 14 residues long. The ends were cut back, 0 bases at V and 10 bases at J, with 16 bases in the middle. Per the germline V gene, CDR1 is DFQATT and CDR2 is SNEGSKA (reference sequence). As DNA, the CDR3 is TGCAGTGCTAGAGATCTGATGCCGCAGTTGGAGCAGTTCTTC. Its protein product is CSARDLMPQLEQFF.

This clonotype showed up many times. V and J are TRBV10-3 and TRBJ1-1; D not certain. Trimming pared 0 bases from V and 4 bases from J, leaving 12 bases between. Germline CDR1 and CDR2: ENHRY and SYGVKD. The CDR3 extends over 15 amino acids. The CDR3 nucleotides read TGTGCCATCAGTGAGTCGACCCCTCTGGGCACTGAAGCTTTCTTT. Encoded protein: CAISESTPLGTEAFF.

This clonotype was counted ten times or more. The chain joins TRBV15 to TRBJ1-5; D possibly corresponds to TRBD1 (6 bases). CDR3 length: 14 residues. The V gene's germline CDR1 is LNHNV and CDR2 YYDKDF (reference sequence). Trimming took 1 base from V and 4 from J, leaving 8 bases between them. The CDR3 sequence: CATSRAGQNQPQHF. The CDR3 DNA reads TGTGCCACCAGCAGAGCCGGACAGAATCAGCCCCAGCATTTT.

This clonotype was seen at least ten times. V is TRBV11-3 and J is TRBJ2-1; a weak D match, TRBD2 (6 bases). This CDR3 contains 15 residues. The germline V gene has CDR1 SGHNT and CDR2 YENEEA. V lost 5 bases, J lost 5 bases, and 16 bases lay in between. CDR3 amino acids: CASSVRDSENNEQFF. CDR3 nucleotide sequence: TGTGCCAGCAGCGTGCGGGACTCGGAGAACAATGAGCAGTTCTTC.

The table lists this clonotype with many counts. The genes are TRBV30 and TRBJ2-1; D not resolved. The germline V and J ends were trimmed by 0 bases and 10 bases, with 10 bases remaining between them. Germline V gives CDR1 GTSNPN, CDR2 SVGIG (reference sequence). The CDR3 runs 12 residues. The CDR3: CAWSVLAKEQFF. The CDR3 DNA follows: TGTGCCTGGAGTGTTTTGGCTAAAGAGCAGTTCTTC.

This clonotype was seen a handful of times. CDR3 region: CASSLFGAAEQYF. The DNA for the CDR3 is TGTGCCAGCAGTTTATTCGGGGCTGCCGAGCAGTACTTC. The chain uses TRBV12-3 or TRBV12-4 and TRBJ2-7, with D perhaps being TRBD1 or TRBD2 (5 bases each). V was cut by 2 bases and J by 6 bases, with 11 bases left in between. The CDR3 totals 13 residues.

This clonotype has just a few counts. This rearrangement joins TRBV19 to TRBJ1-2; D unclear. Germline loops: CDR1 LNHDA, CDR2 SQIVND (reference sequence). The V end was cut by 7 bases, the J end by 1 base, with 1 base between. This CDR3 is 10 amino acids long. The CDR3 region is CASINYGYTF. The CDR3 region has the DNA TGTGCCAGTATTAACTATGGCTACACCTTC.

There are a few counts of this clonotype. The CDR3 is CASGGLAGLYNEQFF. The CDR3 DNA reads as TGTGCCAGCGGGGGACTAGCGGGGCTCTACAATGAGCAGTTCTTC. The V gene is TRBV7-9, the J gene TRBJ2-1; TRBD2 aligns across 13 bases. With V trimmed by 8 bases and J by 3 bases, 4 bases remained unmatched. The CDR3 sequence is 15 residues long. Germline assignment: CDR1 SEHNR and CDR2 FQNEAQ (reference sequence).

Many counts were recorded for this clonotype. The V gene is TRBV2, the J gene TRBJ2-7; a possible D gene is TRBD2 (6 bases). Trimming removed 7 bases from V and 3 bases from J, with 16 bases in between. The germline V gene has CDR1 SNHLY and CDR2 FYNNEI. There are 14 residues in the CDR3. As DNA, the CDR3 is TGTGCCAGCACCCGGACTATCCCCCGCTACGAGCAGTACTTC. It specifies CASTRTIPRYEQYF.

V is TRBV6-1 and J is TRBJ2-5; 8 bases are a match to TRBD1. Per the germline V gene, CDR1 is MNHNS and CDR2 is SASEGT. The CDR3 totals 15 residues. Losses at the gene ends were 7 bases for V and 0 bases for J; bases not matched to a gene: 7. The CDR3 region has the DNA TGTGCCAGCACTTGGACAGGGAGGTACCAAGAGACCCAGTACTTC. Translating gives CASTWTGRYQETQYF.

This clonotype was recorded many times. The rearrangement links TRBV12-3 or TRBV12-4 to TRBJ2-7; no firm D call. V was clipped by 6 bases and J by 3 bases, with 6 bases between them. The CDR3 runs 11 residues. CDR3 residues: CASSRNYEQYF. In DNA, the CDR3 is TGTGCCAGCAGCCGAAACTACGAGCAGTACTTC.

This clonotype was found many times. This rearrangement joins TRBV13 to TRBJ2-5; TRBD2 matches 10 bases. Germline V gene sequence: CDR1 PRHDT, CDR2 FYEKMQ (reference sequence). This CDR3 contains 18 residues. V dropped 5 bases and J dropped 1; count of bases not matched to a gene: 13. CDR3 in DNA: TGTGCCAGCAGCCAAAATTTTGGGACTAGCGCCTTCCAAGAGACCCAGTACTTC. Translated: CASSQNFGTSAFQETQYF.

The rearrangement uses TRBV5-1 and TRBJ2-1; possible D gene TRBD2, 7 bases. Looked up from germline, CDR1 is SGHRS and CDR2 is YFSETQ. CDR3 length equals 17 residues. With 7 bases removed from V and 7 bases from J, the gap between germline ends came to 27 bases. CDR3 region: CASHGGPGPATANEQFF. CDR3 DNA sequence: TGCGCCAGCCACGGGGGGCCCGGGCCCGCGACTGCGAATGAGCAGTTCTTC.

This clonotype was seen a few times. The rearrangement links TRBV5-1 to TRBJ2-7; D is perhaps TRBD1 (5 bases). The CDR3 is 14 residues long. V was clipped by 2 bases and J by 3 bases, with 12 bases between them. Germline CDR1 SGHRS, CDR2 YFSETQ. The CDR3: CASSFGVGVYEQYF. The CDR3 nucleotides are TGCGCCAGCAGCTTTGGTGTAGGGGTCTACGAGCAGTACTTC.

This clonotype was counted many times. The rearrangement joins TRBV2 to TRBJ2-5; D might be TRBD1 (5 bases). This CDR3 is 11 amino acids long. CDR1 SNHLY and CDR2 FYNNEI come from the germline V gene. V dropped 6 bases and J dropped 5 bases, with 7 bases sitting between them. The CDR3 nucleotides read TGTGCCAGCAGGTCAGGGGAGACCCAGTACTTC. Translated, it gives CASRSGETQYF.